This is a list of T cell receptor beta chains from one sample in a study of long-term antiretroviral therapy in people with HIV. Here immunoSEQ multiplex PCR was the method, and the copy in TCRdb shows in-frame clones only, minus some. Here the sample spans about 24,000 clones, roughly 87% being singletons. Here the sequenced sample was unsorted PBMCs, taken 1.8 years before starting antiretroviral therapy. These TCRs come from a man aged 50-60 years with HIV. CDR3s include the opening cysteine and the closing phenylalanine or tryptophan. Not every row has a clone size; where given, it reads once, few, many or a size class.

j_call: TRBJ2-2
v_call: TRBV23-1
clone_size: NA
cdr3_aa: CASGTLGAGTSGRAEVGTGELFF

j_call: TRBJ2-3
v_call: TRBV30
clone_size: NA
cdr3_aa: CAWNSLALSTDTQYF

j_call: TRBJ2-4
v_call: TRBV4-1
clone_size: NA
cdr3_aa: CASSQHGLAKNIQYF

j_call: TRBJ2-3
v_call: TRBV29-1
clone_size: NA
cdr3_aa: CSVASGVDTQYF

j_call: TRBJ2-2
v_call: TRBV5-5
clone_size: NA
cdr3_aa: CASSLVLGTNTGELFF

j_call: TRBJ2-1
v_call: TRBV5-1
clone_size: NA
cdr3_aa: CASSLWTSGSSYNEQFF

j_call: TRBJ1-5
v_call: TRBV4-3
clone_size: NA
cdr3_aa: CASSQDNAIGQPQHF

j_call: TRBJ1-1
v_call: TRBV6-1
clone_size: NA
cdr3_aa: CASSANQATEAFF

j_call: TRBJ1-1
v_call: TRBV28
clone_size: NA
cdr3_aa: CASSPTGQLVNTEAFF

j_call: TRBJ2-3
v_call: TRBV5-1
clone_size: NA
cdr3_aa: CASSSASGRADTQYF

j_call: TRBJ1-4
v_call: TRBV6-5
clone_size: once
cdr3_aa: CASSSRNRDHNEKLFF